This T cell receptor (beta chain) was recorded in a study of vaccination effects on CD4 cells after COVID-19. On the study more broadly: After the second dose, samples were taken at median day 72.

Here immunoSEQ multiplex PCR was the method, and the copy in TCRdb shows in-frame clones only, minus some. The table shows around 65,000 clones, with 73% occurring only once. In this sample, this clone turned up once. As yet, its antigen is unknown. Study-wide findings and caveats: Only a single clone (1 of 255 vaccine-induced clones in healthy vaccinees) cross-reacted with common cold coronaviruses.

Ahead of sequencing, the ViraFEST assay grew antigen-specific CD4+ T cells using viral peptide pools. Upon completion of roughly ten days in culture, CD4+ T cells were isolated. Participants were given two doses of BNT162b2 or mRNA-1273 vaccine. All vaccine recipients tested negative for nucleocapsid antibodies and had never contracted SARS-CoV-2 infection. After around 2.2 million PBMC were placed in each well, they were cultured with 10 IU/ml IL-2 and roughly 10 ug/ml peptides. The receptor comes from a human donor who received a COVID-19 vaccine. Sequencing used CD4+ T cells from PBMCs cultured with HCoV-229E spike peptides, obtained after COVID-19 vaccination.

CDR3 in DNA: TGCGCCAGCAGCCTACAGGGTCCACCGACAGATACGCAGTATTTT. Translating gives CASSLQGPPTDTQYF. The V and J genes are TRBV4-1 and TRBJ2-3; tentatively, D is TRBD1 (6 bases). Germline CDR1 and CDR2: MGHRA and YSYEKL. The CDR3 contains 15 residues. Trimming pared 4 bases from V and 3 bases from J, leaving 14 bases between.